Sequencing of this TCR beta chain was carried out in a study of response to subunit inactivated influenza vaccine. TCRdb ran MiXCR on the RT-PCR reads and lists one entry per CDR3 protein. This repertoire shows a few hundred thousand distinct CDR3 sequences, around 15% found once; its top ten account for around 10%. This clonotype appeared a few times. There are 15 residues in the CDR3. V dropped 2 bases and J dropped 1 base, with 10 bases sitting between them. Germline V gene sequence: CDR1 SGHAT, CDR2 FQNNGV. The receptor was isolated from a man aged 45-65 years who received an inactivated influenza vaccine. The chain recombines TRBV11-2 with TRBJ2-3, with D perhaps TRBD2 (6 bases). The sequencing here drew on PBMCs from blood, taken less than 13 days after vaccination. This chain's CDR3 is CASSLLLAGTDTQYF. DNA of the CDR3: TGTGCCAGCAGCTTATTACTAGCCGGCACAGATACGCAGTATTTT.